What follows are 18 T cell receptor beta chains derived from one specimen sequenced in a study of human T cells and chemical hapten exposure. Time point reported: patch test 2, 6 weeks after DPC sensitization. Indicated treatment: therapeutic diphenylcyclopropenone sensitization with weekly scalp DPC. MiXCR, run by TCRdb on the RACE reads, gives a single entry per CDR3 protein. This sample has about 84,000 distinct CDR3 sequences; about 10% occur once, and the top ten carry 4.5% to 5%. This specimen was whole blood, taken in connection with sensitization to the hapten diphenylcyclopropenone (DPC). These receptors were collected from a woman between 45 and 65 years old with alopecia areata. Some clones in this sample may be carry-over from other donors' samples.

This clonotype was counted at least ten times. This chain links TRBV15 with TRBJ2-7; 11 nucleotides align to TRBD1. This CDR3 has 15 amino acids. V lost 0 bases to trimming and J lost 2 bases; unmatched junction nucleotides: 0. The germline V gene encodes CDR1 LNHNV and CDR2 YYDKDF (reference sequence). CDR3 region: CATSREGQGAYEQYF. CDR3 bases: TGTGCCACCAGCAGAGAGGGACAGGGGGCCTACGAGCAGTACTTC.

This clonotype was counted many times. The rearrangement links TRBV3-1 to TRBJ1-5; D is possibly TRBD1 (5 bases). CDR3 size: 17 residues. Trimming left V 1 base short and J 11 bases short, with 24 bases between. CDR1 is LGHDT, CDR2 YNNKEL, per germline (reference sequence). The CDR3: CASSQGYFGEGKRAQHF. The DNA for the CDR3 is TGTGCCAGCAGCCAAGGATATTTTGGGGAGGGGAAAAGGGCCCAGCATTTT.

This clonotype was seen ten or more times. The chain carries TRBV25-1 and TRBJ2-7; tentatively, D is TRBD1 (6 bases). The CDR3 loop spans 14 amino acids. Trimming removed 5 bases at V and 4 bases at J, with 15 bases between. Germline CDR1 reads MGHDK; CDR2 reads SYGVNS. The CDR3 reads CASSWGPTGYEQYF. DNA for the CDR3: TGTGCCAGCAGTTGGGGGCCGACGGGGTACGAGCAGTACTTC.

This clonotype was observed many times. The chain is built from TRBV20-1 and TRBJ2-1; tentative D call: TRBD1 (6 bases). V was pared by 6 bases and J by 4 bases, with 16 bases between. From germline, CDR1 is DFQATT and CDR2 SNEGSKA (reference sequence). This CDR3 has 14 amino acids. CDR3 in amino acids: CSACRDGTYNEQFF. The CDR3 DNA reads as TGCAGTGCCTGCCGAGACGGGACATACAATGAGCAGTTCTTC.

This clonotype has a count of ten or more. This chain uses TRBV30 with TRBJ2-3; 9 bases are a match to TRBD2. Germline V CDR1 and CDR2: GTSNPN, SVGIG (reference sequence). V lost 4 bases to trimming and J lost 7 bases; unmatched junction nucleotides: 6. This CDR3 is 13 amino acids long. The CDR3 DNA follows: TGTGCCTGGATATCGGCGGGAGGGCATACGCAGTATTTT. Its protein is CAWISAGGHTQYF.

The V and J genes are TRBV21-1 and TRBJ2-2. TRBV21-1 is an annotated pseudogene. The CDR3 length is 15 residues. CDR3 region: CASSKGVAVTGELFF. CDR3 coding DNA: TGTGCCAGCAGCAAAGGGGTAGCCGTCACCGGGGAGCTGTTTTTT.

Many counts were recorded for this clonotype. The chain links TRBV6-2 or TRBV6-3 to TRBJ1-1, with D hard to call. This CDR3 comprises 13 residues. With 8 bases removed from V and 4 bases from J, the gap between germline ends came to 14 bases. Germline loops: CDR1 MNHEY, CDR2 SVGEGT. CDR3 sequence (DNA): TGTGCCAGCGCCCAGGATTTTGTCACTGAAGCTTTCTTT. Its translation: CASAQDFVTEAFF.

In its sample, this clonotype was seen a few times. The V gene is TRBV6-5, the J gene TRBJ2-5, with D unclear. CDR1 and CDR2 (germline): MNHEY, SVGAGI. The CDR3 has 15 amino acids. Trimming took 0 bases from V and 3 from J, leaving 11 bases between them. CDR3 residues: CASSYSGYAKETQYF. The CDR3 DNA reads TGTGCCAGCAGTTACTCAGGCTACGCAAAAGAGACCCAGTACTTC.

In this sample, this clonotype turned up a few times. CDR3 sequence (DNA): TGTGCCAGCAGCGGGCGGCGGACATCTTTGGCTGGGGCCAACGTCCTGACTTTC. It encodes CASSGRRTSLAGANVLTF. The genes are TRBV6-2 or TRBV6-3 and TRBJ2-6, with TRBD1 as a possible D gene (5 bases). Trimming shortened V by 6 bases and J by 2 bases, and 20 bases separated the two germline ends. CDR1 and CDR2 from the germline V gene are MNHEY and SVGEGT. The CDR3 sequence is 18 residues long.

CDR3 nucleotides: TGTGCCAGCAGCTTACGGACAGGGGTTGACGAGCAGTACTTC. It codes for CASSLRTGVDEQYF. This chain links TRBV7-9 with TRBJ2-7; 9 nucleotides line up with TRBD1. CDR3 length: 14 amino acids. The junction had 4 bases not matched to a gene; V was cut back by 2 bases and J by 5 bases. Germline lookup yields CDR1 SEHNR and CDR2 FQNEAQ (reference sequence).

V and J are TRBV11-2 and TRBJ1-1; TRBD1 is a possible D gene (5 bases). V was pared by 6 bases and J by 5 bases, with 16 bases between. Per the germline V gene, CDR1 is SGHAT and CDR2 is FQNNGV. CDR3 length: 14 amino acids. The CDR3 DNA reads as TGTGCCAGCAGTAGGACATGGGGCTCGACTGAAGCTTTCTTT. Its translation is CASSRTWGSTEAFF.

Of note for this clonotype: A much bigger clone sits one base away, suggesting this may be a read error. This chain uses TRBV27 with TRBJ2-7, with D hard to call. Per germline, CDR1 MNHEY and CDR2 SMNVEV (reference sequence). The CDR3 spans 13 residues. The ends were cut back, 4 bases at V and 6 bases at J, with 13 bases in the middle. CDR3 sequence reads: CASSYYSKSEQYF. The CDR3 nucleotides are TGTGCCAGCAGTTATTACAGCAAGAGCGAGCAGTACTTC.

The CDR3 DNA follows: TGTGCCAGCAGTTACGAGACAGGTCCAGAGACCCAGTACTTC. It yields the protein CASSYETGPETQYF. The chain recombines TRBV28 with TRBJ2-5; tentative D call: TRBD1 (6 bases). Trimming cost V 4 bases and J 4 bases, with 13 bases left between them. Per germline, CDR1 MDHEN and CDR2 SYDVKM. This CDR3 contains 14 residues. The full variable domain, rest sourced from reference TRBV28 and TRBJ2-5, is DVKVTQSSRYLVKRTGEKVFLECVQDMDHENMFWYRQDPGLGLRLIYFSYDVKMKEKGDIPEGYSVSREKKERFSLILESASTNQTSMYLCASSYETGPETQYFGPGTRLLVL.

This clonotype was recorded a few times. The CDR3 DNA reads as TGTGCCAGCAGCTCCCCGGACAGGTACGAGCAGTACTTC. It codes for CASSSPDRYEQYF. The V and J genes are TRBV7-9 and TRBJ2-7; 7 nucleotides agree with TRBD1. The V segment lost 4 bases and the J segment 4 bases; nucleotides outside the gene matches: 4. The CDR3 loop spans 13 amino acids. CDR1 is SEHNR and CDR2 is FQNEAQ in the germline V gene (reference sequence).

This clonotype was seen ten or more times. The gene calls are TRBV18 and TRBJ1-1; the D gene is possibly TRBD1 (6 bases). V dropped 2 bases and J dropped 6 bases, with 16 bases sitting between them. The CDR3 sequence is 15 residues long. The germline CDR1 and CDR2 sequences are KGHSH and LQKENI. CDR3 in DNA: TGTGCCAGCTCACCAACGTTGGCCAGGGGCTCTGAAGCTTTCTTT. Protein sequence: CASSPTLARGSEAFF.

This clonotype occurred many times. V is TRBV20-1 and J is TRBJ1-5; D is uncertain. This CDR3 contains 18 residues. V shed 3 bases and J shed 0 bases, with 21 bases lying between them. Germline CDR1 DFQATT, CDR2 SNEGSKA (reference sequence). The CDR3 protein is CSASSIREGSYSNQPQHF. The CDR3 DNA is TGCAGTGCTAGCAGCATTCGGGAAGGCTCCTATAGCAATCAGCCCCAGCATTTT.

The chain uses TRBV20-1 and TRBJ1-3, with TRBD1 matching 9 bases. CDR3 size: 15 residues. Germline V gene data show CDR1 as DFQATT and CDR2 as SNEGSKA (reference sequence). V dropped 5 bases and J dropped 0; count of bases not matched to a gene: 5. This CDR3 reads CSAGTGSFSGNTIYF. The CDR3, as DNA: TGCAGTGCTGGGACAGGGAGCTTCTCTGGAAACACCATATATTTT.

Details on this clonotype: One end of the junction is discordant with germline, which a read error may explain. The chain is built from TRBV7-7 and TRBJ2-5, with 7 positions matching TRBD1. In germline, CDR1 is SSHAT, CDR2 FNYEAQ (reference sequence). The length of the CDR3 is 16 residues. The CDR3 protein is CVSSARTGAFQETQYF. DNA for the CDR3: TGTGTCAGCAGCGCCCGGACAGGAGCTTTCCAAGAGACCCAGTACTTC.